This T cell receptor (beta chain) is drawn from a study of OX40 agonist ivuxolimab in advanced cancers. Looking at the study overall: Patient treatment consisted of intravenous ivuxolimab administration every 2 weeks at 0.01 to 10 mg/kg.

V gave up 7 bases and J gave up 4 bases; unmatched junction bases: 8. This CDR3 has 15 residues. Germline loops: CDR1 LNHDA, CDR2 SQIVND (reference sequence). TCRdb's table, derived via immunoSEQ multiplex PCR, lists solely in-frame clones and lacks some. The table has just under 60,000 clones, about 91% seen once. The V gene is TRBV19, the J gene TRBJ2-7; TRBD1 matches at 12 bases. The sequenced sample was CD4+ or CD8+ T cells sorted from blood, obtained in a trial of the OX40 agonist ivuxolimab. This clonotype originated in an adult with an advanced solid tumor such as melanoma, head and neck, liver or kidney cancer. The DNA of the CDR3 is TGTGCCAGTATGAGGTCGGGACAGGGGGCGTACGAGCAGTACTTC. Protein sequence: CASMRSGQGAYEQYF.